The 5 T cell receptor beta chains below were found in one sample sequenced in a study of blood T cell repertoires in COVID-19. Clones were read by immunoSEQ multiplex PCR, and TCRdb kept only the in-frame ones, dropping some. This table has about 200,000 clones, around 90% appearing once. Specimen: PBMCs or T cells enriched from blood (not recorded which). These receptor sequences come from a woman aged 18-29 years who had recovered from COVID-19.

This clone is a singleton in its sample. The chain links TRBV7-2 to TRBJ1-1, with D possibly matching TRBD1 (5 bases). The germline V gene has CDR1 SGHTA and CDR2 FQGNSA. This CDR3 is 15 amino acids long. The V and J ends lost 3 bases and 5 bases respectively, with 16 bases between them. Written as DNA, the CDR3 is TGTGCCAGCAGCTTGTCTCGGGGGATTTATACTGAAGCTTTCTTT. Amino acids: CASSLSRGIYTEAFF.

This sequence joins TRBV5-4 and TRBJ1-1; D gene unclear. The CDR3 totals 16 residues. Germline V CDR1 and CDR2: SGHNT, YYREEE (reference sequence). Trimming removed 0 bases from V and 1 base from J, with 13 bases in between. The CDR3 region is CASSLGFRTTNTEAFF. The CDR3 region has the DNA TGTGCCAGCAGCTTGGGGTTTCGGACTACGAACACTGAAGCTTTCTTT.

The rearrangement uses TRBV7-9 and TRBJ1-6, with D perhaps TRBD1 (6 bases). Trimming took 5 bases from V and 7 from J, leaving 15 bases between them. Germline V gene sequence: CDR1 SEHNR, CDR2 FQNEAQ (reference sequence). This CDR3 has 15 amino acids. Here the CDR3 DNA reads TGTGCCAGCAGCCGGATGGGGACACGGAATTCACCCCTCCACTTT. It codes for CASSRMGTRNSPLHF.

A note on this clone: This sample also contains other DNA sequences that code for the same CDR3. V gene TRBV7-6 combines with J gene TRBJ1-4, with 8 bases fitting TRBD1. CDR3 length: 20 residues. Germline loops: CDR1 SGHVS, CDR2 FNYEAQ. Trimming at V came to 4 bases and at J to 0 bases, leaving 16 bases not matched to a gene. CDR3 in amino acids: CASSSGHTGGGVPTNEKLFF. As DNA, the CDR3 is TGTGCCAGCAGCTCCGGACATACAGGGGGTGGCGTCCCAACTAATGAAAAACTGTTTTTT.

This rearrangement joins TRBV6-5 to TRBJ1-1; a possible D gene is TRBD1 (5 bases). The CDR3 runs to 14 residues. Deletions cut 6 bases from V and 1 base from J, with 12 bases between. CDR1 is MNHEY and CDR2 is SVGAGI in the germline V gene. The CDR3 is CASRTSTANTEAFF. DNA of the CDR3: TGTGCCAGCAGGACCTCGACAGCGAACACTGAAGCTTTCTTT.